What follows are 32 T cell receptor beta chains derived from one specimen sequenced in a study of T cell responses to AZD1222 COVID-19 vaccine. Clones were read by immunoSEQ multiplex PCR, and TCRdb kept only the in-frame ones, dropping some. The table includes about 140,000 clones, around 93% detected once. The sequencing here drew on peripheral blood, taken on day 0 of AZD1222 vaccination. The receptors stem from an adult in good health.

For the CDR3, the DNA is TGTGCCAGCAGCCAGACGGTCGGGAACAATCAGCCCCAGCATTTT. It specifies CASSQTVGNNQPQHF. The chain employs TRBV9 and TRBJ1-5; D not certain. This CDR3 has 15 amino acids. Germline CDR1 SGDLS, CDR2 YYNGEE. Trimming shortened V by 4 bases and J by 3 bases, and 14 bases separated the two germline ends.

This clone was seen just once. The chain combines TRBV5-1 with TRBJ1-4, with unresolved D. The CDR3 is 12 amino acids. CDR1 SGHRS and CDR2 YFSETQ come from the germline V gene. The germline V and J ends were trimmed by 1 base and 8 bases, with 6 bases remaining between them. DNA of the CDR3: TGCGCCAGCAGCTTGACGGGCGAAAAACTGTTTTTT. The encoded protein is CASSLTGEKLFF.

The V gene is TRBV4-1, the J gene TRBJ1-5; D gene uncertain. In germline, CDR1 is MGHRA, CDR2 YSYEKL. V dropped 4 bases and J dropped 0 bases, with 16 bases sitting between them. The CDR3 covers 17 residues. CDR3 region: CASSRHLTEVSNQPQHF. CDR3 DNA sequence: TGCGCCAGCAGCCGACACCTCACAGAAGTTAGCAATCAGCCCCAGCATTTT.

The CDR3 sequence is CASSRDPNSPLHF. CDR3 DNA sequence: TGTGCCAGCAGTCGGGACCCCAATTCACCCCTCCACTTT. V is TRBV2 and J is TRBJ1-6; tentatively, D is TRBD1 (5 bases). Trimming left V 5 bases short and J 7 bases short, with 9 bases between. Germline lookup yields CDR1 SNHLY and CDR2 FYNNEI. The CDR3 is 13 residues long. Full variable domain (outside the CDR3, taken from reference TRBV2 and TRBJ1-6): EPEVTQTPSHQVTQMGQEVILRCVPISNHLYFYWYRQILGQKVEFLVSFYNNEISEKSEIFDDQFSVERPDGSNFTLKIRSTKLEDSAMYFCASSRDPNSPLHFGNGTRLTVT.

The chain links TRBV5-1 to TRBJ1-1, with a weak D call TRBD1 (5 bases). Trimming cost V 0 bases and J 0 bases, with 9 bases left between them. The CDR3 has 15 residues. The germline CDR1 and CDR2 sequences are SGHRS and YFSETQ. The CDR3, as DNA: TGCGCCAGCAGCTTGGCCGGACAAATGAACACTGAAGCTTTCTTT. This gives the protein CASSLAGQMNTEAFF.

The chain has TRBV28 and TRBJ1-2; D possibly corresponds to TRBD1 (5 bases). V lost 5 bases, J lost 2 bases, and 9 bases lay in between. The CDR3 has 13 amino acids. The germline V gene has CDR1 MDHEN and CDR2 SYDVKM. The CDR3 sequence is CASSQGRNYGYTF. CDR3 coding DNA: TGTGCCAGCAGTCAGGGACGGAACTATGGCTACACCTTC.

The chain has TRBV4-1 and TRBJ1-2; no clear D. Trimming removed 2 bases from V and 4 bases from J, with 11 bases in between. Germline assignment: CDR1 MGHRA and CDR2 YSYEKL. The CDR3 loop spans 14 amino acids. CDR3 DNA: TGCGCCAGCAGCCAAAACCAGGCCTTCTATGGCTACACCTTC. Protein product: CASSQNQAFYGYTF.

This clone was recorded once. V and J are TRBV24-1 and TRBJ1-2, with 7 bases aligning to TRBD1. V was clipped by 7 bases and J by 4 bases; unmatched bases: 8. The CDR3 is 14 residues long. Germline V lookup: CDR1 KGHDR, CDR2 SFDVKD. The CDR3: CATSAGTDFYGYTF. In DNA form, the CDR3 reads TGTGCCACCAGCGCCGGGACAGACTTCTATGGCTACACCTTC.

The rearrangement joins TRBV6-5 to TRBJ2-2; TRBD1 might be the D (5 bases). Trimming stripped 4 bases from V and 0 bases from J, with 9 bases between. In germline, CDR1 is MNHEY, CDR2 SVGAGI. CDR3 length: 15 residues. The CDR3 coding sequence is TGTGCCAGCAGTTTATCGACAGCGAACACCGGGGAGCTGTTTTTT. Translating gives CASSLSTANTGELFF.

J is TRBJ2-7 and V is TRBV5-4; no reliable D call. Trimming removed 4 bases from V and 0 bases from J, with 11 bases in between. Germline assignment: CDR1 SGHNT and CDR2 YYREEE (reference sequence). CDR3 length: 14 amino acids. The DNA for the CDR3 is TGTGCCAGCAGCGCCGAGTTAAACTCCTACGAGCAGTACTTC. This sequence encodes CASSAELNSYEQYF.

J is TRBJ1-2 and V is TRBV19; TRBD1 might be the D (5 bases). The CDR3 spans 15 residues. Germline V gene data show CDR1 as LNHDA and CDR2 as SQIVND (reference sequence). With 8 bases removed from V and 2 bases from J, the gap between germline ends came to 18 bases. The CDR3 nucleotides are TGTGCCAGTGACCCGGGGGGGAGCTGGAACTATGGCTACACCTTC. Translated: CASDPGGSWNYGYTF.

This rearrangement joins TRBV4-3 to TRBJ2-1; maybe TRBD2 (6 bases). Trimming removed 0 bases from V and 4 bases from J, with 13 bases in between. There are 16 residues in the CDR3. Germline CDR1 reads LGHNA; CDR2 reads YSLEER. CDR3 bases: TGCGCCAGCAGCCAAGATCGGGACTCTGAATACAATGAGCAGTTCTTC. Translation: CASSQDRDSEYNEQFF.

V usage is TRBV12-3 or TRBV12-4 and J usage is TRBJ1-1; D ambiguous. The V and J ends lost 2 bases and 0 bases respectively, with 4 bases between them. CDR3 length: 13 residues. CDR3 region: CASSLSMNTEAFF. CDR3 coding DNA: TGTGCCAGCAGTTTATCCATGAACACTGAAGCTTTCTTT.

V and J are TRBV18 and TRBJ2-7; 11 bases line up with TRBD2. The germline V gene has CDR1 KGHSH and CDR2 LQKENI. The trim removed 3 bases at V and 0 bases at J, leaving 16 bases unmatched. The CDR3 length is 20 residues. The CDR3 DNA reads TGTGCCAGCTCACCTCGACGCGACCGAGCCGGGACTAGCGGCTCCTACGAGCAGTACTTC. It translates to CASSPRRDRAGTSGSYEQYF.

This sequence joins TRBV10-1 and TRBJ2-7; D is tentatively TRBD1 or TRBD2 (5 bases each). This CDR3 is built from 13 residues. Between the trimmed V and J ends, which lost 4 bases and 1 base, there was a span of 8 bases. CDR1 and CDR2 from the germline V gene are WNHNN and SYGVQD (reference sequence). This CDR3 is CASSGGMSYEQYF. The CDR3 DNA follows: TGCGCCAGCAGTGGGGGGATGTCCTACGAGCAGTACTTC.

The chain employs TRBV7-3 and TRBJ1-2; the D gene is possibly TRBD1 (5 bases). The germline V gene encodes CDR1 SGHTA and CDR2 FQGTGA. This CDR3 spans 13 amino acids. The ends were cut back, 5 bases at V and 5 bases at J, with 12 bases in the middle. The CDR3 nucleotides read TGTGCCAGCAGCCTCCGCCGGGGGTATGGCTACACCTTC. This sequence encodes CASSLRRGYGYTF.

The chain links TRBV28 to TRBJ2-5; unclear D gene. Per the germline V gene, CDR1 is MDHEN and CDR2 is SYDVKM. There are 18 residues in the CDR3. Trimming shortened V by 4 bases and J by 4 bases, and 25 bases separated the two germline ends. In DNA, the CDR3 is TGTGCCAGCAGTTCTTTAATTCTCCAGCTTGGGGATCGAGAGACCCAGTACTTC. Translation gives CASSSLILQLGDRETQYF.

J is TRBJ2-1 and V is TRBV27, with D perhaps matching TRBD1 or TRBD2 (6 bases each). This CDR3 region has 15 residues. The V end lost 2 bases, the J end lost 4 bases, and 12 bases lay between the germline ends. Germline CDR1 and CDR2: MNHEY and SMNVEV (reference sequence). CDR3 bases: TGTGCCAGCAGTTTAGCGGGAAGGGGGTACAATGAGCAGTTCTTC. As protein: CASSLAGRGYNEQFF.

As for this clone: The same CDR3 arises from other DNA sequences in this sample as well. The chain is built from TRBV5-1 and TRBJ2-2, with 9 positions matching TRBD2. This CDR3 region has 15 residues. V dropped 0 bases and J dropped 5; count of bases not matched to a gene: 2. Germline V CDR1 and CDR2: SGHRS, YFSETQ. This CDR3 reads CASSLGAGGTGELFF. The CDR3 DNA is TGCGCCAGCAGCTTGGGCGCGGGAGGGACCGGGGAGCTGTTTTTT.

The CDR3, as DNA: TGTGCCAGAAGCTTACCTGAGCCGCGGGAGACCCAGTACTTC. It yields the protein CARSLPEPRETQYF. This rearrangement joins TRBV5-3 to TRBJ2-5, with D unresolved. TRBV5-3 is treated as an ORF (open reading frame) with a function not yet certain. This CDR3 is built from 14 residues. V was clipped by 2 bases and J by 5 bases, with 13 bases between them.

This clone was found once. This chain joins TRBV11-3 and TRBJ2-1; 9 positions agree with TRBD2. The germline V gene encodes CDR1 SGHNT and CDR2 YENEEA. The ends lost 2 bases at V and 10 bases at J; junction bases unmatched: 9. The CDR3 runs 15 residues. CDR3: CASSLQAGGLGEQFF. CDR3 DNA sequence: TGTGCCAGCAGCTTACAAGCGGGAGGACTGGGGGAGCAGTTCTTC. Filled out from reference TRBV11-3 and TRBJ2-1, the complete variable domain reads EAGVVQSPRYKIIEKKQPVAFWCNPISGHNTLYWYLQNLGQGPELLIRYENEEAVDDSQLPKDRFSAERLKGVDSTLKIQPAELGDSAVYLCASSLQAGGLGEQFFGPGTRLTVL.

J is TRBJ2-1 and V is TRBV14; D is possibly TRBD2 (6 bases). With 1 base removed from V and 9 bases from J, the gap between germline ends came to 10 bases. CDR1 and CDR2 from the germline V gene are SGHDN and FVKESK. The CDR3 loop spans 13 amino acids. CDR3 in DNA: TGTGCCAGCAGCCAAGGGAATAGCGGTGAGCAGTTCTTC. This translates into CASSQGNSGEQFF.

In this sample, this clone turned up a few times. This same CDR3 is encoded by further DNA sequences in the sample. The rearrangement links TRBV5-1 to TRBJ2-7; D remains ambiguous. The V end lost 0 bases, the J end lost 4 bases, and 5 bases lay between the germline ends. The CDR3 contains 12 residues. The germline V gene encodes CDR1 SGHRS and CDR2 YFSETQ. The CDR3 coding sequence is TGCGCCAGCAGCTTGGTTGGGTACGAGCAGTACTTC. It translates to CASSLVGYEQYF.

The V gene is TRBV9, the J gene TRBJ1-1; weak D call: TRBD1 (6 bases). Germline CDR1 and CDR2: SGDLS and YYNGEE. This CDR3 has 14 residues. V lost 9 bases to trimming and J lost 0 bases, with 15 bases between them. For the CDR3, the DNA is TGTGCCACGGCGCCGGGACACCTGAACACTGAAGCTTTCTTT. It yields the protein CATAPGHLNTEAFF.

In this sample, this clone turned up a few times. The chain couples TRBV2 to TRBJ1-4, with 7 bases fitting TRBD1. The CDR3 length is 15 residues. The V gene end was trimmed by 8 bases and the J gene end by 3 bases; junction bases not matched to a gene: 9. Germline loops: CDR1 SNHLY, CDR2 FYNNEI. The CDR3 spells CASGRGRESNEKLFF. The DNA for the CDR3 is TGTGCCAGCGGCAGGGGGAGGGAATCTAATGAAAAACTGTTTTTT.

The chain carries TRBV4-2 and TRBJ1-3, with 11 bases aligning to TRBD1. CDR3 length: 15 residues. The germline gives CDR1 LGHNA, CDR2 YNFKEQ. Trimming took 0 bases from V and 7 from J; bases not matched to a gene: 2. CDR3 sequence: CASSQEGQGANTIYF. Here the CDR3 DNA reads TGTGCCAGCAGCCAAGAAGGACAGGGGGCGAACACCATATATTTT.

In its sample, this clone was seen once. The V gene is TRBV6-5, the J gene TRBJ2-5; 9 positions agree with TRBD2. Germline CDR1 reads MNHEY; CDR2 reads SVGAGI. J was trimmed by 9 bases and V by 7 bases; bases with no gene match: 6. The CDR3 sequence is 12 residues long. In DNA, the CDR3 is TGTGCCAGCAAGGGGAGCGGGGGGCCCCAGTACTTC. Encoded protein: CASKGSGGPQYF.

This clone came up once. The gene calls are TRBV10-3 and TRBJ2-3; D uncertain. Per germline, CDR1 ENHRY and CDR2 SYGVKD. Trimming took off 0 bases at V and 2 bases at J, with 0 bases between the two ends. This CDR3 region has 12 residues. CDR3 residues: CAISESTDTQYF. CDR3 DNA: TGTGCCATCAGTGAGTCCACAGATACGCAGTATTTT.

The J gene is TRBJ2-1, the V gene TRBV7-9, with D unresolved. The CDR3 contains 16 residues. The germline V gene encodes CDR1 SEHNR and CDR2 FQNEAQ (reference sequence). The V end lost 5 bases, the J end lost 4 bases, and 18 bases lay between the germline ends. The CDR3 DNA reads TGTGCCAGCAGCAGCGCGGTTGGTAGCCGATACAATGAGCAGTTCTTC. Translation: CASSSAVGSRYNEQFF.

The V call is TRBV11-3, the J call TRBJ1-6; 11 bases align to TRBD1. Germline V lookup: CDR1 SGHNT, CDR2 YENEEA. V dropped 4 bases and J dropped 9; count of bases not matched to a gene: 8. The CDR3 is 16 residues long. CDR3 residues: CASSWPGQGVASPLHF. CDR3 nucleotides: TGTGCCAGCAGCTGGCCGGGACAGGGGGTAGCTTCACCCCTCCACTTT.

In this sample, this clone turned up once. The chain carries TRBV7-9 and TRBJ2-1; weak D call: TRBD2 (6 bases). This CDR3 region has 16 residues. The germline V gene encodes CDR1 SEHNR and CDR2 FQNEAQ (reference sequence). The germline V and J ends were trimmed by 1 base and 7 bases, with 17 bases remaining between them. This chain's CDR3 is CASSLGVARTTNEQFF. In DNA, the CDR3 is TGTGCCAGCAGCTTAGGTGTCGCGCGGACTACAAATGAGCAGTTCTTC.

This rearrangement joins TRBV21-1 to TRBJ1-2. TRBV21-1 is classified as a pseudogene. The CDR3 length is 9 residues. DNA for the CDR3: TGTGCCAGCAGCCACGCCCACCGCTTC. It encodes CASSHAHRF.